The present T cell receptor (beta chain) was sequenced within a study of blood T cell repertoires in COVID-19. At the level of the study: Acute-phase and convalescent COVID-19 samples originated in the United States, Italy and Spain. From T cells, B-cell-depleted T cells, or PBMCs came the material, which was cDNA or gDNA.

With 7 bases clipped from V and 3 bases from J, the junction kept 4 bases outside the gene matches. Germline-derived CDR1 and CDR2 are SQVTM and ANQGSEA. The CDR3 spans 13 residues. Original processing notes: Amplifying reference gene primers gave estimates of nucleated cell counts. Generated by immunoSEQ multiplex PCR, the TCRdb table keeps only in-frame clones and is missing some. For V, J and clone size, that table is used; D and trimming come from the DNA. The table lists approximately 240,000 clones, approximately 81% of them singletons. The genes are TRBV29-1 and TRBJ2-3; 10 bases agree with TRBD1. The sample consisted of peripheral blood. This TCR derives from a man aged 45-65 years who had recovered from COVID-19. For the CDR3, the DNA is TGCAGCGCCTGGACAGGGGGGACAGATACGCAGTATTTT. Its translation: CSAWTGGTDTQYF.